This T cell receptor (beta chain) was obtained from a study of blood T cell repertoires in COVID-19. CDR3 length: 16 amino acids. From germline, CDR1 is MNHEY and CDR2 SMNVEV (reference sequence). Trimming took 4 bases from V and 8 from J; bases not matched to a gene: 11. Per the original data handling: Reference gene primers were amplified, and this amplification served to estimate nucleated cell counts. Data came from immunoSEQ multiplex PCR; TCRdb stores just in-frame clones and leaves some out. V and J calls and clone size are copied from that table; D and trimming were computed from the DNA. The data hold approximately 100,000 clones, with 75% to 90% observed a single time.

Sequencing used peripheral blood. The sequence came from a human donor in a cohort sampled during active or convalescent COVID-19. V gene TRBV27 combines with J gene TRBJ1-4; 9 bases fit TRBD1. The CDR3 sequence is CASSSSTGGFREKLFF. The CDR3 DNA reads TGTGCCAGCAGTTCCTCAACAGGGGGCTTTCGGGAAAAACTGTTTTTT. Full variable domain (remainder filled in from reference TRBV27 and TRBJ1-4): EAQVTQNPRYLITVTGKKLTVTCSQNMNHEYMSWYRQDPGLGLRQIYYSMNVEVTDKGDVPEGYKVSRKEKRNFPLILESPSPNQTSLYFCASSSSTGGFREKLFFGSGTQLSVL.